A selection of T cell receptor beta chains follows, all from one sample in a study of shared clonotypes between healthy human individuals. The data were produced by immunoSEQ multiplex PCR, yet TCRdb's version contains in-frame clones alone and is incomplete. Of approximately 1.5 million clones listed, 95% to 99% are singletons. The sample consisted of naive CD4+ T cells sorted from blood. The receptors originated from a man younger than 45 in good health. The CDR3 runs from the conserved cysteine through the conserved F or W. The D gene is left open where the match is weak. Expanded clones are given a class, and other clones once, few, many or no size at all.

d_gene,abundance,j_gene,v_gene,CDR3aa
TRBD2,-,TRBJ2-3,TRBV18,CASSTGTSGRGSDTQYF
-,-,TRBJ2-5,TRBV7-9,CASSSATYQETQYF
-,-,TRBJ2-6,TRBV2,CASSGPSGANVLTF
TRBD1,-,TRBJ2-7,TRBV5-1,CASSQKPGQGRLEQYF
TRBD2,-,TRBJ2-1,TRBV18,CASSPLAGAVYNEQFF
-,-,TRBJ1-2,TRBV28,CASRPFRDNNNYGYTF
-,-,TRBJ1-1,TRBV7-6,CASSLGLRTNTEAFF
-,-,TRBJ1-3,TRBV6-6,CASTLDGRNSGNTIYF
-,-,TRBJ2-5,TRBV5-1,CASSALGSREETQYF
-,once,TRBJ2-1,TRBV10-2,CASNPEGPYNEQFF
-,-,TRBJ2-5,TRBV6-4,CASSDGPGVTQYF
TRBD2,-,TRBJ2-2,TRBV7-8,CASSPRTSENTGELFF
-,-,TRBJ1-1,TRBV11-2,CASSLGVQAGNTEAFF
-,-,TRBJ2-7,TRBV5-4,CASSPTPRNEQYF
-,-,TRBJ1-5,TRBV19,CASSIGQFNQPQHF
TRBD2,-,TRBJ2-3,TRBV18,CASSLVSSGSTDTQYF
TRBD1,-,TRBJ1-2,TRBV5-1,CASSPDRGIDYGYTF
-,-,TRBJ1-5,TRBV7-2,CASSFVGPRSNQPQHF
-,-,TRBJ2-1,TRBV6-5,CASSYSSGAGNNEQFF
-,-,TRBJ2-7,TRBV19,CASSIRGPGTDEQYF
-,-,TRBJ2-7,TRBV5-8,CASSRGLSYEQYF
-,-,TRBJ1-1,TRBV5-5,CASSWGPHTEAFF
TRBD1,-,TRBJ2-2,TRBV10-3,CAISGTANTGELFF
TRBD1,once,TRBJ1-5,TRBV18,CASSPPQGGQGGPQHF
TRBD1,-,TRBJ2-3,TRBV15,CATSRARQGSQYF
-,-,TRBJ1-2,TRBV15,CATSRDDDGYTF
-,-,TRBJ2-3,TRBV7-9,CASSPGTSGDTDTQYF
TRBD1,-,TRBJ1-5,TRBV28,CASSLTGRNQPQHF
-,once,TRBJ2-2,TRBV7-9,CASRMRTDANTGELFF
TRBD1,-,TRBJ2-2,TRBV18,CASSIKTGGYNTGELFF
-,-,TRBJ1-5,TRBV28,CASSPSGRGGNQPQHF
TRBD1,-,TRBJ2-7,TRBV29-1,CSVLGGYNEQYF
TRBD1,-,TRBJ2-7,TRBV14,CASSQGFRGRTHEQYF
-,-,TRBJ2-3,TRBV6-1,CAALATGASTDTQYF
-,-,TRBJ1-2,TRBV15,CATSRDIGGGYTF
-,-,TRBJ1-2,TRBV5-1,CASSPGTGVFYGYTF
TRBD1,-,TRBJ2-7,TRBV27,CATSRQGSYEQYF
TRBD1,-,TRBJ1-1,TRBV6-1,CASSGGQGEGATEAFF
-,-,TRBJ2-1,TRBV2,CASTLGRLANNEQFF